Listed below are T cell receptor beta chains from one sample, sequenced in a study of control samples from healthy donors and cancer patients. The protocol was immunoSEQ multiplex PCR, while the TCRdb copy is restricted to in-frame clones and leaves out a portion. Altogether around 70,000 clones are present, about nine tenths being singletons, with the ten largest covering approximately 9.8%. The sample comprised PBMCs. These receptors originate from a woman between 50 and 59 years old with colorectal cancer. The CDR3 runs from the conserved cysteine through the conserved F or W. A D gene is named only where the DNA matches it firmly. Expanded clones get a size class; other rows say once, few or many, or leave the size out.

D,size,J,V,DNA,CDR3
-,few,TRBJ1-1,TRBV6-2/TRBV6-3,TGTGCCAGCAGTTACTCCCCAGGGTCGCCTGAAGCTTTCTTT,CASSYSPGSPEAFF
-,few,TRBJ1-5,TRBV19,TGTGCCAGTAGGGTCAGGGTTGAGCAGCCCCAGCATTTT,CASRVRVEQPQHF
TRBD1,-,TRBJ1-2,TRBV5-6,TGTGCCAGCAGCTGGACAGGGAAGACCTATGGCTACACCTTC,CASSWTGKTYGYTF
-,-,TRBJ1-1,TRBV5-6,TGTGCCAGCAGGGAGGGGCTGACGAACACTGAAGCTTTCTTT,CASREGLTNTEAFF
-,-,TRBJ1-2,TRBV29-1,TGCAGCGTTGGCACCTCCGGGGGCCACGATGTTTATGGCTACACCTTC,CSVGTSGGHDVYGYTF
-,once,TRBJ1-1,TRBV4-3,TGCGCCAGCAGCCAAGGCGGACTCCGTGATGGGACTGAAGCTTTCTTT,CASSQGGLRDGTEAFF
TRBD1,-,TRBJ1-2,TRBV6-6,TGTGCCAGCAGTCGCGACGGGACAGGAACTACTAACTATGGCTACACCTTC,CASSRDGTGTTNYGYTF
-,-,TRBJ2-1,TRBV18,TGTGCCAGCTCACCATTCCAAGATTACAATGAGCAGTTCTTC,CASSPFQDYNEQFF
-,once,TRBJ2-2,TRBV7-3,TGTGCCAGCAGCCCAAGTTCGGGGAGGGAGCTGTTTTTT,CASSPSSGRELFF
-,-,TRBJ2-2,TRBV5-8,TGTGCCAGCAGCCTGGCCAGGACCGTCACCGGGGAGCTGTTTTTT,CASSLARTVTGELFF
-,-,TRBJ1-1,TRBV7-2,TGTGCCAGCAGCTACACACCGAACACTGAAGCTTTCTTT,CASSYTPNTEAFF
TRBD1,-,TRBJ1-2,TRBV4-3,TGCGCCAGCAGCCAAGCCCGACAGGGAGGCTATGGCTACACCTTC,CASSQARQGGYGYTF
-,few,TRBJ2-2,TRBV2,TGTGCCAGCAGTGGAGAATGGGCCACCGGGGAGCTGTTTTTT,CASSGEWATGELFF
TRBD1,-,TRBJ1-2,TRBV7-3,TGTGCCAGCAGCTTCCCCGGGACAGGAAAGTATGGCTACACCTTC,CASSFPGTGKYGYTF
TRBD1,-,TRBJ1-1,TRBV19,TGTGCCAGTAGTATAGTAACAGGGGCTGAAGCTTTCTTT,CASSIVTGAEAFF
-,-,TRBJ2-6,TRBV6-5,TGTGCCAGCAGGGACGTCTCTGGGGCCAACGTCCTGACTTTC,CASRDVSGANVLTF
-,-,TRBJ2-3,TRBV6-1,TGTGCCAGCAGTGAGGCCCTTGGACGGTTAGAGACGCAGTATTTT,CASSEALGRLETQYF
TRBD1,-,TRBJ1-2,TRBV3-1/TRBV3-2,TGTGCCAGCAGCCGGATCGACCTAGGGGGCGGCTATGGCTACACCTTC,CASSRIDLGGGYGYTF
TRBD1,-,TRBJ2-2,TRBV10-3,TGTGCCATCAGCGGACAGGATTTGAACACCGGGGAGCTGTTTTTT,CAISGQDLNTGELFF
-,-,TRBJ2-4,TRBV4-3,TGCGCCAGCAGCCGAGACCGGGACCCCCGTTGGGACATTCAGTACTTC,CASSRDRDPRWDIQYF
TRBD1,-,TRBJ1-1,TRBV4-1,TGCGCCAGCAGCGTGACAGGGGGCGGGACTGAAGCTTTCTTT,CASSVTGGGTEAFF
TRBD1,once,TRBJ1-6,TRBV7-2,TGTGCCAGCACCCCGGGAGGGGGCGGTTCACCCCTCCACTTT,CASTPGGGGSPLHF
TRBD1,-,TRBJ2-3,TRBV19,TGTGCCAGTAGTAGACGACAGGGCGTGATCACAGATACGCAGTATTTT,CASSRRQGVITDTQYF
-,-,TRBJ1-2,TRBV3-1/TRBV3-2,TGTGCCAGCAGCCAAGGTAAAGGGACTGGCGGCTACACCTTC,CASSQGKGTGGYTF
-,-,TRBJ1-1,TRBV5-6,TGTGCCAGCAGCTCCCCGGGGGCTGAAGCTTTCTTT,CASSSPGAEAFF